These 18 T cell receptor beta chains came from one sample sequenced in a study of T cells after yellow fever vaccination. TCRdb recomputed calls from the 5' RACE reads with MiXCR, one row per CDR3 protein. The data contain some 350,000 distinct CDR3 sequences, 11% of them seen just once; the ten biggest clones take up roughly 18%. Sample: PBMCs, taken on the day of the first yellow fever vaccination. Receptors were obtained from a man in his late teens or twenties who received the YFV17D yellow fever vaccine.

The rearrangement joins TRBV20-1 to TRBJ1-4, with TRBD1 matching over 9 bases. Germline CDR1 reads DFQATT; CDR2 reads SNEGSKA (reference sequence). The CDR3 has 13 amino acids. The J segment lost 6 bases and the V segment lost 2 bases, leaving 1 base of the junction unmatched. The CDR3 DNA is TGCAGTGCTAGAAGGGACAGGGATGAAAAACTGTTTTTT. Translation: CSARRDRDEKLFF.

This clonotype is a singleton in its sample. The junction differs from germline at one of its ends, possibly a read error. The chain couples TRBV9 to TRBJ2-1; D is tentatively TRBD1 or TRBD2 (5 bases each). This CDR3 is built from 13 residues. Germline CDR1 and CDR2: SGDLS and YYNGEE. The CDR3 nucleotides read TGTGCCAGCAGCAGGGGACCGAACAATCAGCAGTTCTTC. Its translation is CASSRGPNNQQFF.

This sequence joins TRBV5-1 and TRBJ2-5; possible D gene TRBD2, 6 bases. The germline V and J ends were trimmed by 4 bases and 4 bases, with 17 bases remaining between them. The CDR3 has 15 amino acids. CDR1 is SGHRS, CDR2 YFSETQ, per germline. The CDR3 loop reads CASSAGTPARETQYF. The CDR3 coding sequence is TGCGCCAGCAGCGCCGGGACTCCCGCCCGAGAGACCCAGTACTTC.

This clonotype was seen only a few times. J is TRBJ2-5 and V is TRBV7-2; 8 bases are shared with TRBD1. The CDR3 contains 16 residues. With V trimmed by 1 base and J by 1 base, 5 bases remained unmatched. Germline CDR1 is SGHTA and CDR2 is FQGNSA. The CDR3 nucleotides are TGTGCCAGCAGCTTAGGTGGACAGGGAACCCAAGAGACCCAGTACTTC. Amino acids: CASSLGGQGTQETQYF.

The chain combines TRBV28 with TRBJ2-4; perhaps TRBD1 as D (6 bases). Trimming cost V 4 bases and J 0 bases, with 16 bases left between them. From germline, CDR1 is MDHEN and CDR2 SYDVKM. This CDR3 has 17 amino acids. CDR3 in DNA: TGTGCCAGCAGTTCCTACCTACAGGGTCCAGCCAAAAACATTCAGTACTTC. Protein product: CASSSYLQGPAKNIQYF.

This clonotype was seen more than once but under ten times. The genes are TRBV27 and TRBJ1-1; no reliable D call. CDR1 and CDR2 (germline): MNHEY, SMNVEV (reference sequence). Between the trimmed V and J ends, which lost 6 bases and 1 base, there was a span of 21 bases. This CDR3 is 17 amino acids long. The CDR3: CASSPPGLHRENTEAFF. DNA for the CDR3: TGTGCCAGCAGCCCTCCGGGATTACACCGAGAGAACACTGAAGCTTTCTTT.

The J gene is TRBJ2-1, the V gene TRBV7-2; D remains unclear. The CDR3 runs to 13 residues. CDR1 SGHTA and CDR2 FQGNSA come from the germline V gene. V lost 2 bases to trimming and J lost 5 bases, with 7 bases between them. As DNA, the CDR3 is TGTGCCAGCAGCTTATTCCCAGACAATGAGCAGTTCTTC. This gives the protein CASSLFPDNEQFF.

The chain carries TRBV24-1 and TRBJ2-3; D might be TRBD1 (5 bases). CDR3 length: 15 amino acids. Trimming cost V 5 bases and J 4 bases, with 15 bases left between them. The germline gives CDR1 KGHDR, CDR2 SFDVKD. The DNA of the CDR3 is TGTGCCACCAGTGGGGGCGTGACAGACCCAGATACGCAGTATTTT. This gives the protein CATSGGVTDPDTQYF.

This clonotype showed up just a few times. This chain uses TRBV6-5 with TRBJ1-1, with D possibly being TRBD1 (5 bases). This CDR3 region has 14 residues. The germline V and J ends were trimmed by 8 bases and 5 bases, with 18 bases remaining between them. Germline V gene data show CDR1 as MNHEY and CDR2 as SVGAGI. Here the CDR3 DNA reads TGTGCCAGCTCCCTTGGCCAGGGTGGGACTGAAGCTTTCTTT. This codes for CASSLGQGGTEAFF.

This clonotype was observed once. The rearrangement uses TRBV30 and TRBJ2-7, with D tentatively TRBD1 or TRBD2 (5 bases each). V was pared by 0 bases and J by 2 bases, with 5 bases between. Germline V gives CDR1 GTSNPN, CDR2 SVGIG (reference sequence). The CDR3 is 12 amino acids. The CDR3 protein is CAWSVGAYEQYF. CDR3 nucleotide sequence: TGTGCCTGGAGTGTGGGGGCCTACGAGCAGTACTTC.

This clonotype was detected a few times. The chain combines TRBV28 with TRBJ1-2, with 7 bases lining up with TRBD1. This CDR3 spans 13 amino acids. V lost 1 base and J lost 7; bases outside the gene matches: 3. The V gene's germline CDR1 is MDHEN and CDR2 SYDVKM. The CDR3 loop reads CASSLYEGAGYTF. CDR3 DNA: TGTGCCAGCAGTTTATACGAGGGGGCTGGCTACACCTTC.

The J gene is TRBJ2-1, the V gene TRBV12-3 or TRBV12-4, with 8 bases matching TRBD1. V gave up 5 bases and J gave up 0 bases; unmatched junction bases: 9. The CDR3 is 17 residues long. CDR3 nucleotide sequence: TGTGCCAGCAGTCCGCCGCCTGACAGGGGCTCCTACAATGAGCAGTTCTTC. This codes for CASSPPPDRGSYNEQFF.

The V gene is TRBV20-1, the J gene TRBJ2-3; D may be TRBD1 (6 bases). V was cut by 8 bases and J by 1 base, with 16 bases left in between. The germline V gene encodes CDR1 DFQATT and CDR2 SNEGSKA (reference sequence). This CDR3 has 14 amino acids. The CDR3 DNA reads as TGCAGTCCGCTGGGACATACTGGCACAGATACGCAGTATTTT. Encoded protein: CSPLGHTGTDTQYF.

This clonotype was counted many times. The chain recombines TRBV12-3 or TRBV12-4 with TRBJ1-2, with D uncertain. V was clipped by 3 bases and J by 5 bases, with 7 bases between them. CDR3 length: 12 amino acids. The CDR3 is CASSLDSYGYTF. CDR3 DNA: TGTGCCAGCAGTTTGGACTCATATGGCTACACCTTC.

This clonotype showed up many times. The gene calls are TRBV28 and TRBJ1-6; tentatively, D is TRBD1 (6 bases). CDR3 length: 14 residues. Trimming cost V 5 bases and J 7 bases, with 12 bases left between them. Germline loops: CDR1 MDHEN, CDR2 SYDVKM. CDR3 amino acids: CASSDGTPNSPLHF. CDR3 DNA sequence: TGTGCCAGCAGTGATGGGACACCCAATTCACCCCTCCACTTT.

CDR3 sequence reads: CASSTTVRTDTQYF. DNA of the CDR3: TGTGCCAGCAGTACGACCGTGCGCACAGATACGCAGTATTTT. The chain employs TRBV6-2 or TRBV6-3 and TRBJ2-3, with D uncertain. CDR3 length equals 14 residues. The V gene's germline CDR1 is MNHEY and CDR2 SVGEGT. The V and J ends lost 5 bases and 1 base respectively, with 10 bases between them.

This sequence joins TRBV12-3 or TRBV12-4 and TRBJ2-7; D is tentatively TRBD1 or TRBD2 (6 bases each). The CDR3 loop spans 14 amino acids. V was cut by 7 bases and J by 6 bases, with 19 bases left in between. In DNA form, the CDR3 reads TGTGCCAGCACCGGAGGGGACACTCTCGGCGAGCAGTACTTC. Encoded protein: CASTGGDTLGEQYF.

This clonotype has a count of ten or more. The chain has TRBV6-2 or TRBV6-3 and TRBJ1-2; D unclear. Germline loops: CDR1 MNHEY, CDR2 SVGEGT. V was cut by 6 bases and J by 0 bases, with 5 bases left in between. This CDR3 spans 12 amino acids. The CDR3 DNA sequence: TGTGCCAGCAGCCCAGCTAACTATGGCTACACCTTC. Translating it yields CASSPANYGYTF.